These 3 T cell receptor beta chains came from one sample sequenced in a study of fetal regulatory T cell absence and autoimmunity. Assay used: immunoSEQ multiplex PCR; TCRdb lists only in-frame clones, some missing. The sample includes about 95,000 clones, 60% to 80% of them seen just once. The sequenced material came from pancreas tissue. The receptors were gathered from a male donor with IPEX syndrome.

The chain combines TRBV6-5 with TRBJ2-1, with D hard to call. Germline V gene sequence: CDR1 MNHEY, CDR2 SVGAGI. This CDR3 has 14 residues. The ends were cut back, 0 bases at V and 0 bases at J, with 3 bases in the middle. This chain's CDR3 is CASSYSSSYNEQFF. CDR3 DNA sequence: TGTGCCAGCAGTTACTCCAGCTCCTACAATGAGCAGTTCTTC.

V usage is TRBV4-1 and J usage is TRBJ1-1; 10 bases fit TRBD1. The CDR3 loop spans 15 amino acids. J gave up 3 bases and V 0 bases, and 1 base lay outside the gene matches. Per the germline V gene, CDR1 is MGHRA and CDR2 is YSYEKL. The CDR3 region is CASSQEGTGDTEAFF. The CDR3 DNA is TGCGCCAGCAGCCAAGAAGGGACAGGGGACACTGAAGCTTTCTTT.

This clone has a handful of counts. This chain's CDR3 is CASSLGLSYNEQFF. In nucleotides, the CDR3 is TGCGCCAGCAGCTTGGGACTCTCCTACAATGAGCAGTTCTTC. The V and J genes are TRBV5-1 and TRBJ2-1; unclear D gene. Per germline, CDR1 SGHRS and CDR2 YFSETQ. Trimming took off 0 bases at V and 0 bases at J, with 4 bases between the two ends. CDR3 length equals 14 residues.